This TCR beta chain was captured in a study of CXCR3-negative and CXCR3-positive naive CD8 T cells. Study-level background: Some 130 million TRB reads were obtained overall (about 1.5 +/- 0.3 million per library).

Through 5' RACE with UMI labels, the TRB cDNA libraries were prepared. TCRdb reprocessed the 5' RACE reads and reports one entry per CDR3 protein, with no DNA. The sample totals 100,000 to 150,000 distinct CDR3 sequences. The CDR3 is 18 amino acids. The V gene's germline CDR1 is KGHDR and CDR2 SFDVKD. Sequencing input: naive CXCR3- CD8+ T cells from blood. Subset in this sample: CD45RO-CCR7+CD27+CD95- naive CD8+ T cells lacking CXCR3 (TNR3-). This receptor was obtained from a human donor in good health. Some clones in this sample may be carry-over from other donors' samples. This chain joins TRBV24-1 and TRBJ2-3; without DNA, the TCRdb call of TRBD2 cannot be checked. CDR3 loop: CATSDPPGLAEDTDTQYF.